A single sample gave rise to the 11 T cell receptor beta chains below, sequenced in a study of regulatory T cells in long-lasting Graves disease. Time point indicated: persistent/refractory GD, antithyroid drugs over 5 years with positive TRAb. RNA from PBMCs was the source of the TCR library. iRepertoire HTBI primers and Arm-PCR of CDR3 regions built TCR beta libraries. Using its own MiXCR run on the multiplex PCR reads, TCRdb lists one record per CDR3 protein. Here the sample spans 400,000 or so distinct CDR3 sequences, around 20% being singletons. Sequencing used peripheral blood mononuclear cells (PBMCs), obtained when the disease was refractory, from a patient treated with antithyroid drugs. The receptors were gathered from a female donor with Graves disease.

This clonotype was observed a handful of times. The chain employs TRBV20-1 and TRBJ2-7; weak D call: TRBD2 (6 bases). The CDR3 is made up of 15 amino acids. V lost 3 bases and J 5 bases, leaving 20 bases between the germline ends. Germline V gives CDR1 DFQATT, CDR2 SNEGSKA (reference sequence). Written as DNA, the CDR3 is TGCAGTGCTAGCCTTCGAGGAGGGTACGAAAACGAGCAGTACTTC. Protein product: CSASLRGGYENEQYF.

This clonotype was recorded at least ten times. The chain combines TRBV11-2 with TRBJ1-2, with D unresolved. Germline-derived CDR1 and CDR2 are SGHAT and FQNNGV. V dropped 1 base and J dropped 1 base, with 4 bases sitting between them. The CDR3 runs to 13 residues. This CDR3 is CASSLAINYGYTF. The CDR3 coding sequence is TGTGCCAGCAGCTTAGCTATTAACTATGGCTACACCTTC.

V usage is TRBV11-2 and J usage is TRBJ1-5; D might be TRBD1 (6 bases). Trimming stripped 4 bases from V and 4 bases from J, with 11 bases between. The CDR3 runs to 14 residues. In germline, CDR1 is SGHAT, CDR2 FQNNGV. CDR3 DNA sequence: TGTGCCAGCAGCTCGGACAGAGTTAATCAGCCCCAGCATTTT. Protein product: CASSSDRVNQPQHF. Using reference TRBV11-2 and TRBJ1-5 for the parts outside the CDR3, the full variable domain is EAGVAQSPRYKIIEKRQSVAFWCNPISGHATLYWYQQILGQGPKLLIQFQNNGVVDDSQLPKDRFSAERLKGVDSTLKIQPAKLEDSAVYLCASSSDRVNQPQHFGDGTRLSIL.

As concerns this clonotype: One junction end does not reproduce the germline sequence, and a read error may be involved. The CDR3 region is CATSESETQYF. Written as DNA, the CDR3 is TGTGCCACCAGTGAGTCCGAGACCCAGTACTTC. V gene TRBV10-3 combines with J gene TRBJ2-5; D ambiguous. Germline CDR1 is ENHRY and CDR2 is SYGVKD. This CDR3 contains 11 residues.

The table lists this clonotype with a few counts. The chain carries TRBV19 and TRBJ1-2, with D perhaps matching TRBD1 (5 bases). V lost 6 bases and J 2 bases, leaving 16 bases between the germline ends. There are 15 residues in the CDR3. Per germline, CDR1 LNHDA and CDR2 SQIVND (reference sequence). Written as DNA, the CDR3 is TGTGCCAGTAGGCCCCAGGGATCGGGGAACTATGGCTACACCTTC. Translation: CASRPQGSGNYGYTF.

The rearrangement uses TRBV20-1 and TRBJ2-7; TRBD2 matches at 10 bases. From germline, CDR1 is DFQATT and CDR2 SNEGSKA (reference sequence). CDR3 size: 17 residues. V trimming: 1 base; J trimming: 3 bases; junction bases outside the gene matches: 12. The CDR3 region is CSARVFTGTSANYEQYF. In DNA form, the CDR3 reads TGCAGTGCTAGAGTCTTTACCGGGACTAGCGCCAACTACGAGCAGTACTTC.

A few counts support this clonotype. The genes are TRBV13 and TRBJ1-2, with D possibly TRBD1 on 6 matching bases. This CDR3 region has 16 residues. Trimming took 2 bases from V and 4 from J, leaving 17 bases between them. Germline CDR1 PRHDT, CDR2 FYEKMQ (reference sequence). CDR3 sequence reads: CASSLHSQGDVYGYTF. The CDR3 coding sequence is TGTGCCAGCAGCTTACATTCACAGGGTGATGTCTATGGCTACACCTTC.

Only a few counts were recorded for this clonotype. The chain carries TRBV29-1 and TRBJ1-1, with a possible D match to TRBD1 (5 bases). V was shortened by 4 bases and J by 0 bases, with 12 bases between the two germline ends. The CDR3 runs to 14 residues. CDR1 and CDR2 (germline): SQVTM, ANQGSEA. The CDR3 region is CSVAQGMLNTEAFF. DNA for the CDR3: TGCAGCGTTGCGCAGGGAATGTTGAACACTGAAGCTTTCTTT.

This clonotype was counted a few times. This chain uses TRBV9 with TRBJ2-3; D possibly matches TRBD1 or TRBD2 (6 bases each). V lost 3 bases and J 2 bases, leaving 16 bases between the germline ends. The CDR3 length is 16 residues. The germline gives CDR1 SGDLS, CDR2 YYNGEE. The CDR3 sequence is CASSEGGRRPTDTQYF. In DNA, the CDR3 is TGTGCCAGCAGCGAGGGGGGCAGACGCCCCACAGATACGCAGTATTTT.

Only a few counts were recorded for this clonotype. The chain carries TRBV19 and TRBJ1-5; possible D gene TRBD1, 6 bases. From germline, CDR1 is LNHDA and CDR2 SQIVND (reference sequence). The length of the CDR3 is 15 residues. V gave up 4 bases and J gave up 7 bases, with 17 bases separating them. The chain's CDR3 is CASSTPQGKGQPQHF. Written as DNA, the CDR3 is TGTGCCAGTAGTACCCCGCAGGGGAAGGGACAGCCCCAGCATTTT.

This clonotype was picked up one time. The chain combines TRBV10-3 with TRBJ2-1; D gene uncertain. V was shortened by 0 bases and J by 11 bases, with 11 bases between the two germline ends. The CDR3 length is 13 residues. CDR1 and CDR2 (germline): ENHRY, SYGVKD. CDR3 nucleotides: TGTGCCATCAGTGAGTCAGGCAGAACGAAGCAGTTCTTC. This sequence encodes CAISESGRTKQFF.